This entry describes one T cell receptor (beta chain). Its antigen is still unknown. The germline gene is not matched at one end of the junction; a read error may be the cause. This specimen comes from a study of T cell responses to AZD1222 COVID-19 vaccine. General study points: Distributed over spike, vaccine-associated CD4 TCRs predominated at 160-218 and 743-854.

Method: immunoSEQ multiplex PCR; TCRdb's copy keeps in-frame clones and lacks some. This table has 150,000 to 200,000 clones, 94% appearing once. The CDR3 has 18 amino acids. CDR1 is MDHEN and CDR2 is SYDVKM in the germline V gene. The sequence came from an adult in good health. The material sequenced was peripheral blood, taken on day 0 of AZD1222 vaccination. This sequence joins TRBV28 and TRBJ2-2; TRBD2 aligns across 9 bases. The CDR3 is CARSSPRGGRMVTGELFF. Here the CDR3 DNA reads TGTGCCCGCAGTTCACCGCGGGGGGGGCGTATGGTCACCGGGGAGCTGTTTTTT. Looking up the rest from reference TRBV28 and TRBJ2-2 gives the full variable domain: DVKVTQSSRYLVKRTGEKVFLECVQDMDHENMFWYRQDPGLGLRLIYFSYDVKMKEKGDIPEGYSVSREKKERFSLILESASTNQTSMYLCARSSPRGGRMVTGELFFGEGSRLTVL.